The text below deals with one TCR beta chain. Germline CDR1 reads KGHSH; CDR2 reads LQKENI. V was clipped by 3 bases and J by 5 bases, with 10 bases between them. The CDR3 is made up of 14 amino acids. This record comes from a study of blood T cell repertoires in COVID-19. Per the original methods: How many nucleated cells were present was estimated from reference gene primer amplification. Profiled with immunoSEQ multiplex PCR; TCRdb holds only in-frame clones, not every one. V and J calls and clone size come straight from that table; D and trimming were deduced from the DNA. Here the sample spans about 220,000 clones, under 90% being singletons.

This receptor was identified in a woman of 80 years or more with acute or convalescent COVID-19. Sequencing input: peripheral blood. This chain joins TRBV18 and TRBJ1-4, with D possibly TRBD1 on 6 matching bases. In DNA form, the CDR3 reads TGTGCCAGCTCACCGACAGGCTCCAATGAAAAACTGTTTTTT. Protein product: CASSPTGSNEKLFF.